This T cell receptor beta chain was found in a study of immune evolution from preneoplasia to lung adenocarcinoma. Study-level findings and limits: KRAS-mutant nodules had the highest T cell clonality.

The V segment lost 2 bases and the J segment 2 bases; nucleotides outside the gene matches: 8. Germline CDR1 is SGHRS and CDR2 is YFSETQ. CDR3 length: 16 amino acids. Each case's diagnosis was confirmed by two pathologists on H&E. Nucleic acids came from premalignant or tumor cells enriched by macro-dissection. With regard to this clone: Its antigen is as yet unknown.

Libraries were prepared by immunoSEQ multiplex PCR; TCRdb keeps only in-frame clonotypes and omits some of them. The sample has 20,000 to 30,000 clones, 65% to 75% seen once. Sequenced sample: FFPE invasive lung adenocarcinoma tissue. This clonotype was sampled from a person aged 55 to 69 with invasive lung adenocarcinoma. Some clones in this sample may be carry-over from other donors' samples. The rearrangement links TRBV5-1 to TRBJ2-3; 7 positions match TRBD1. The CDR3 coding sequence is TGCGCCAGCAGCTTAGGGACAGCCCCTAACACAGATACGCAGTATTTT. Protein sequence: CASSLGTAPNTDTQYF.